The next 32 T cell receptor beta chains were all read from a single sample in a study of regulatory T cells in long-lasting Graves disease. This sample's time point: persistent/refractory GD, antithyroid drugs over 5 years with positive TRAb. Construction of the TCR library relied on RNA isolated from PBMCs. Arm-PCR of CDR3 regions and iRepertoire HTBI primers were used to build TCR beta libraries. Each CDR3 protein gets one entry after TCRdb re-called the multiplex PCR reads with MiXCR. Found here are hundreds of thousands of distinct CDR3 sequences, roughly 21% of them singletons; the top ten hold 29%. The sample in question was peripheral blood mononuclear cells (PBMCs), obtained when the disease was refractory, from a patient treated with antithyroid drugs. The receptors shown here come from a female donor with Graves disease.

This clonotype was picked up a small number of times. The chain links TRBV12-5 to TRBJ1-1; D perhaps matches TRBD1 (6 bases). This CDR3 has 12 residues. CDR1 LGHNT and CDR2 FRNRAP come from the germline V gene. V lost 10 bases to trimming and J lost 3 bases, with 12 bases between them. The CDR3 bases are TGTGCTACGGGGGCCAAGGACACTGAAGCTTTCTTT. Encoded protein: CATGAKDTEAFF.

V gene TRBV5-6 combines with J gene TRBJ1-4; D remains ambiguous. Trimming shortened V by 0 bases and J by 5 bases, and 8 bases separated the two germline ends. This CDR3 comprises 14 residues. Germline V lookup: CDR1 SGHDT, CDR2 YYEEEE. CDR3 protein: CASSLDSLNEKLFF. The CDR3 bases are TGTGCCAGCAGCTTGGATAGCTTAAATGAAAAACTGTTTTTT.

This clonotype was counted between two and nine times. As DNA, the CDR3 is TGTGCCACCAGTGATCGAGGGGGAAACCCTACTTATGGCTACACCTTC. It specifies CATSDRGGNPTYGYTF. This chain connects TRBV24-1 to TRBJ1-2, with a possible D match to TRBD1 (6 bases). V lost 3 bases and J lost 5, with 18 bases in between. CDR1 is KGHDR and CDR2 is SFDVKD in the germline V gene. The CDR3 sequence is 16 residues long.

In this sample, this clonotype turned up a few times. This may stem from a read error, because a much larger clone lies one nucleotide away. The J gene is TRBJ1-5, the V gene TRBV2; D possibly corresponds to TRBD1 (6 bases). Germline V gene sequence: CDR1 SNHLY, CDR2 FYNNEI. The CDR3 has 14 residues. CDR3 sequence (DNA): TGTGCCGGCAGAGGCGGGACAACTAATCAGCCCCAGCATTTT. Amino acid sequence: CAGRGGTTNQPQHF.

This clonotype was seen a handful of times. The chain has TRBV19 and TRBJ2-4; 7 positions match TRBD1. The CDR3 has 15 amino acids. V lost 6 bases, J lost 1 base, and 6 bases stayed unmatched. The germline CDR1 and CDR2 sequences are LNHDA and SQIVND (reference sequence). Here the CDR3 reads CASSERGLAKNIQYF. CDR3 DNA: TGTGCCAGTAGCGAGAGGGGGCTGGCCAAAAACATTCAGTACTTC.

The chain combines TRBV10-3 with TRBJ2-5; 8 bases fit TRBD1. This CDR3 contains 14 residues. Germline CDR1 is ENHRY and CDR2 is SYGVKD. The ends lost 3 bases at V and 1 base at J; junction bases unmatched: 1. In DNA form, the CDR3 reads TGTGCCATCAGTGACGGACAGGGCCAAGAGACCCAGTACTTC. This translates into CAISDGQGQETQYF.

This clonotype appeared a few times. The chain couples TRBV5-1 to TRBJ1-6, with D possibly TRBD1 on 5 matching bases. From germline, CDR1 is SGHRS and CDR2 YFSETQ. Trimming took off 0 bases at V and 9 bases at J, with 13 bases between the two ends. The length of the CDR3 is 15 residues. The CDR3 loop reads CASSLARATSSPLHF. The DNA for the CDR3 is TGCGCCAGCAGCTTGGCCAGGGCGACCTCTTCACCCCTCCACTTT.

This clonotype showed up just a few times. The chain is built from TRBV28 and TRBJ2-7; 8 nucleotides agree with TRBD1. CDR3 length: 15 amino acids. Germline loops: CDR1 MDHEN, CDR2 SYDVKM. J lost 5 bases, V lost 5 bases, and 11 bases had no gene match. This chain's CDR3 is CASSTWTGSFHEQYF. The DNA for the CDR3 is TGTGCCAGCAGTACCTGGACAGGGTCCTTCCACGAGCAGTACTTC.

A few counts support this clonotype. The rearrangement joins TRBV6-5 to TRBJ2-6; TRBD1 might be the D (6 bases). Per germline, CDR1 MNHEY and CDR2 SVGAGI. V was clipped by 2 bases and J by 2 bases, with 7 bases between them. The CDR3 consists of 15 residues. CDR3 residues: CASSYPGAGANVLTF. The CDR3, as DNA: TGTGCCAGCAGTTACCCAGGGGCTGGGGCCAACGTCCTGACTTTC.

The rearrangement joins TRBV3-1 to TRBJ2-7; 9 bases agree with TRBD2. Germline V gene data show CDR1 as LGHDT and CDR2 as YNNKEL (reference sequence). This CDR3 has 16 residues. The junction had 6 bases not matched to a gene; V was cut back by 0 bases and J by 3 bases. CDR3 in amino acids: CASSQDILAGYYEQYF. The CDR3 DNA reads TGTGCCAGCAGCCAAGATATACTAGCGGGCTACTACGAGCAGTACTTC.

The chain joins TRBV10-3 to TRBJ1-5; D is ambiguous. There are 13 residues in the CDR3. The V end lost 8 bases, the J end lost 0 bases, and 8 bases lay between the germline ends. Per the germline V gene, CDR1 is ENHRY and CDR2 is SYGVKD. DNA of the CDR3: TGTGCCATCCATGGAGATAGCAATCAGCCCCAGCATTTT. Translating gives CAIHGDSNQPQHF.

This clonotype was detected only a few times. Being one base from a much bigger clone, this may be a read error. The genes are TRBV11-2 and TRBJ2-2; D not certain. Trimming shortened V by 1 base and J by 6 bases, and 12 bases separated the two germline ends. Per the germline V gene, CDR1 is SGHAT and CDR2 is FQNNGV. The CDR3 runs 15 residues. The CDR3 sequence: CASSLAGLLAGELFF. CDR3 nucleotides: TGTGCCAGCAGCTTAGCGGGTCTCCTCGCCGGGGAGCTGTTTTTT.

This clonotype was counted a few times. The chain has TRBV11-3 and TRBJ2-2; the D gene is possibly TRBD2 (5 bases). Germline V gene data show CDR1 as SGHNT and CDR2 as YENEEA. The CDR3 spans 14 residues. The V end was cut by 3 bases, the J end by 6 bases, with 11 bases between. The CDR3, as DNA: TGTGCCAGCAGCTTTGGCGGGTCGCCCGGGGAGCTGTTTTTT. Residues: CASSFGGSPGELFF.

This clonotype occurred many times. This rearrangement joins TRBV15 to TRBJ1-1; tentatively, D is TRBD1 (5 bases). V lost 10 bases and J lost 6, with 21 bases in between. This CDR3 region has 14 residues. Germline CDR1 LNHNV, CDR2 YYDKDF (reference sequence). CDR3 bases: TGTGCCATTTCGCGGGGGTCTGGAGTACCTGAAGCTTTCTTT. Translating it yields CAISRGSGVPEAFF.

This clonotype has only a few counts. The chain employs TRBV29-1 and TRBJ1-1, with D possibly matching TRBD1 (6 bases). The CDR3 is 14 residues long. V lost 6 bases, J lost 0 bases, and 14 bases lay in between. Germline V gene sequence: CDR1 SQVTM, CDR2 ANQGSEA. Here the CDR3 reads CSVTGTLMNTEAFF. CDR3 bases: TGCAGCGTCACCGGGACACTCATGAACACTGAAGCTTTCTTT.

This clonotype was observed many times. This chain uses TRBV15 with TRBJ2-5; D gene ambiguous. The CDR3 has 12 residues. Germline CDR1 reads LNHNV; CDR2 reads YYDKDF (reference sequence). V shed 0 bases and J shed 5 bases, with 4 bases lying between them. The DNA for the CDR3 is TGTGCCACCAGCAGAGATATGGAGACCCAGTACTTC. Translation: CATSRDMETQYF.

The V call is TRBV24-1, the J call TRBJ2-5; 11 bases are shared with TRBD2. Per germline, CDR1 KGHDR and CDR2 SFDVKD. V shed 3 bases and J 5 bases; nucleotides not matched to a gene: 10. The CDR3 contains 17 residues. The CDR3 coding sequence is TGTGCCACCAGTGATGGTGCTAGCGGGAGGAGGGGGGAGACCCAGTACTTC. Its protein is CATSDGASGRRGETQYF.

This clonotype was seen repeatedly, ten times or more. This sequence joins TRBV5-1 and TRBJ1-2; D gene ambiguous. The CDR3 sequence is 12 residues long. V was trimmed by 0 bases and J by 9 bases, leaving 9 bases between them. The germline V gene has CDR1 SGHRS and CDR2 YFSETQ. The CDR3 here is CASSLEGHRYTF. The CDR3 DNA reads as TGCGCCAGCAGCTTGGAGGGCCATCGCTACACCTTC.

This clonotype occurred a few times. The rearrangement links TRBV7-9 to TRBJ2-2; TRBD1 agrees at 9 bases. The germline gives CDR1 SEHNR, CDR2 FQNEAQ (reference sequence). The CDR3 runs to 17 residues. J was trimmed by 7 bases and V by 5 bases; bases with no gene match: 14. CDR3 sequence: CASSPPAPGQGHGELFF. The CDR3 DNA is TGTGCCAGCAGCCCTCCTGCCCCGGGACAGGGACACGGGGAGCTGTTTTTT.

This clonotype has a handful of counts. Since a much larger clone is just one base distant, this may be a read error. The chain couples TRBV12-3 or TRBV12-4 to TRBJ1-2; no clear D gene. The CDR3 contains 15 residues. Trimming took 4 bases from V and 6 from J, leaving 18 bases between them. CDR3: CASSSLGKTADGYTF. In DNA, the CDR3 is TGTGCCAGCAGTTCCCTGGGTAAAACAGCGGATGGCTACACCTTC.

This clonotype turned up a few times. The chain links TRBV6-1 to TRBJ2-7; the D is unclear. The CDR3 consists of 15 residues. Looked up from germline, CDR1 is MNHNS and CDR2 is SASEGT. Between the trimmed V and J ends, which lost 6 bases and 3 bases, there was a span of 18 bases. The CDR3 DNA is TGTGCCAGCAGCAGCACGGTCCGAGATTACTACGAGCAGTACTTC. The encoded protein is CASSSTVRDYYEQYF.

V usage is TRBV10-3 and J usage is TRBJ1-2; the D is unclear. The CDR3 runs 13 residues. CDR1 ENHRY and CDR2 SYGVKD come from the germline V gene. Trimming took 3 bases from V and 3 from J, leaving 8 bases between them. CDR3 in amino acids: CAISDERYYGYTF. The CDR3 nucleotides read TGTGCCATCAGTGACGAGAGGTACTATGGCTACACCTTC.

This clonotype occurred a few times. This chain links TRBV27 with TRBJ1-4; 7 positions agree with TRBD1. This CDR3 is built from 18 residues. The trim removed 3 bases at V and 0 bases at J, leaving 10 bases unmatched. Germline values: CDR1 MNHEY, CDR2 SMNVEV (reference sequence). The CDR3 DNA follows: TGTGCCAGCAGTTTCCCGACAGGGCGGACAGCAACTAATGAAAAACTGTTTTTT. Protein product: CASSFPTGRTATNEKLFF.

In this sample, this clonotype turned up a few times. This chain connects TRBV7-9 to TRBJ1-2, with D unresolved. V lost 5 bases and J 2 bases, leaving 9 bases between the germline ends. The CDR3 sequence is 13 residues long. Germline V gene lookup returns CDR1 SEHNR and CDR2 FQNEAQ (reference sequence). The CDR3 loop reads CASSRDLNYGYTF. In nucleotides, the CDR3 is TGTGCCAGCAGCCGGGATCTGAACTATGGCTACACCTTC.

The CDR3 DNA reads TGTGCCAGCTCGCCGAACGGGGGGAATGAGCAGTTCTTC. Its protein is CASSPNGGNEQFF. This sequence joins TRBV12-3 or TRBV12-4 and TRBJ2-1, with 7 bases lining up with TRBD2. With V trimmed by 8 bases and J by 7 bases, 8 bases remained unmatched. The CDR3 has 13 amino acids.

This clonotype has ten or more counts. This chain joins TRBV18 and TRBJ1-1; TRBD1 aligns across 9 bases. Germline V CDR1 and CDR2: KGHSH, LQKENI. The CDR3 covers 13 residues. J was trimmed by 5 bases and V by 4 bases; bases with no gene match: 2. The CDR3 sequence: CASSRDRVTEAFF. The DNA of the CDR3 is TGTGCCAGCTCACGGGACAGGGTAACTGAAGCTTTCTTT.

The table lists this clonotype with many counts. This chain connects TRBV11-3 to TRBJ1-2; D is possibly TRBD1 (5 bases). Per the germline V gene, CDR1 is SGHNT and CDR2 is YENEEA. V lost 1 base and J lost 6, with 9 bases in between. This CDR3 is built from 13 residues. As DNA, the CDR3 is TGTGCCAGCAGCTTAGCAGGGTATAATGGCTACACCTTC. It is translated as CASSLAGYNGYTF.

The sample holds a few counts of this clonotype. The chain recombines TRBV30 with TRBJ2-7; 7 positions agree with TRBD1. The CDR3 is 14 amino acids. The germline CDR1 and CDR2 sequences are GTSNPN and SVGIG (reference sequence). The trim removed 3 bases at V and 9 bases at J, leaving 14 bases unmatched. The CDR3 loop is CAWSVSTSGTAQYF. In nucleotides, the CDR3 is TGTGCCTGGAGCGTTTCGACATCCGGGACAGCGCAGTACTTC.

This clonotype was detected many times. The CDR3 spells CASKGTGGKMSYEQYF. CDR3 nucleotides: TGTGCCAGCAAGGGGACAGGGGGCAAGATGTCCTACGAGCAGTACTTC. V usage is TRBV2 and J usage is TRBJ2-7; 12 nucleotides line up with TRBD1. Trimming removed 7 bases from V and 1 base from J; junction bases left unmatched: 8. CDR3 length: 16 amino acids. Germline assignment: CDR1 SNHLY and CDR2 FYNNEI.

This clonotype has ten or more counts. This chain connects TRBV29-1 to TRBJ2-7; 12 positions match TRBD2. CDR1 SQVTM and CDR2 ANQGSEA come from the germline V gene. The CDR3 is made up of 19 amino acids. With 4 bases clipped from V and 0 bases from J, the junction kept 16 bases outside the gene matches. The CDR3 sequence is CSVGDRGRTSGANSYEQYF. CDR3 sequence (DNA): TGCAGCGTTGGGGACAGGGGAAGGACTAGCGGGGCCAACTCCTACGAGCAGTACTTC.

This clonotype was observed at least ten times. This chain uses TRBV30 with TRBJ2-7; TRBD2 aligns across 10 bases. V was pared by 0 bases and J by 6 bases, with 8 bases of the junction left unmatched. This CDR3 is 15 amino acids long. Germline assignment: CDR1 GTSNPN and CDR2 SVGIG (reference sequence). CDR3 in amino acids: CAWSVSLAGAREQYF. The CDR3 DNA follows: TGTGCCTGGAGTGTATCCCTAGCGGGAGCACGCGAGCAGTACTTC.

This clonotype has ten or more counts. This rearrangement joins TRBV6-1 to TRBJ2-7; D is undetermined. With 4 bases removed from V and 3 bases from J, the gap between germline ends came to 1 base. The CDR3 is 10 residues long. The germline V gene has CDR1 MNHNS and CDR2 SASEGT. The CDR3 protein is CASSVYEQYF. CDR3 nucleotide sequence: TGTGCCAGCAGTGTCTACGAGCAGTACTTC.